This TCR beta chain is from a study of regulatory T cells in long-lasting Graves disease. The wider study: Freshly diagnosed Graves' patients had used antithyroid drugs for under 3 months.

Trimming shortened V by 5 bases and J by 5 bases, and 12 bases separated the two germline ends. There are 13 residues in the CDR3. Ten or more counts support this clonotype. Its target is unknown. Study-wide findings and caveats: Relative to new patients (roughly 900), persistent patients exhibited greater sharing of public clonotypes (approximately 3,000). Small numbers of samples may have cut accuracy. Those with persistent Graves' had less TCR diversity than newly diagnosed patients.

Investigators prepared the TCR beta libraries by applying iRepertoire HTBI primers and Arm-PCR of CDR3 regions. TCRdb reprocessed the multiplex PCR reads with MiXCR, giving one entry per CDR3 protein. The data hold roughly 420,000 distinct CDR3 sequences, with less than 20% observed a single time. The time point was: newly diagnosed GD, antithyroid drugs for less than 3 months. Construction of the TCR library relied on RNA isolated from PBMCs. V gene TRBV12-3 or TRBV12-4 combines with J gene TRBJ2-5; D is uncertain. Sample: peripheral blood mononuclear cells (PBMCs), taken at new diagnosis, from a patient treated with antithyroid drugs. This TCR was recovered from a female donor with Graves disease. The CDR3 region has the DNA TGTGCCAGCAGTCGGACCGCGACGGAGACCCAGTACTTC. It encodes CASSRTATETQYF.